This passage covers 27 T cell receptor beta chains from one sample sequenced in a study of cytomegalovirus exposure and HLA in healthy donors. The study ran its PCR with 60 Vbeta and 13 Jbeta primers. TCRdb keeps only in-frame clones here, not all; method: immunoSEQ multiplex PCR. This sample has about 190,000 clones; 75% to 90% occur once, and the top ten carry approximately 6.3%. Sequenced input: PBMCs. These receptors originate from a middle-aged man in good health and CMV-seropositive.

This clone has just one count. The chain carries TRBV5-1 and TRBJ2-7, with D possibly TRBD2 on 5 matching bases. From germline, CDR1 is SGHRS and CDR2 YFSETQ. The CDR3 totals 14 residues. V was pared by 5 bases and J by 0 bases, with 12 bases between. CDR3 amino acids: CASSRDLASYEQYF. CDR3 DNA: TGCGCCAGCAGTCGGGATTTGGCCTCCTACGAGCAGTACTTC.

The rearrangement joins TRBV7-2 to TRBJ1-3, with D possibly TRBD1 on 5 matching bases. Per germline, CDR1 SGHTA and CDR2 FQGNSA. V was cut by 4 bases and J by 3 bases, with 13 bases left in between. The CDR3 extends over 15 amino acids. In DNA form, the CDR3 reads TGTGCCAGCAGCTCCACAAGGGGAGGTGGAAACACCATATATTTT. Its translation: CASSSTRGGGNTIYF.

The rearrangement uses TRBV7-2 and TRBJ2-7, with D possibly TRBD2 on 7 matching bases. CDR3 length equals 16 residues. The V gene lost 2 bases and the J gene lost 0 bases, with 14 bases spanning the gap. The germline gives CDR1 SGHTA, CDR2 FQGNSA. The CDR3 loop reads CASSLRWGGASYEQYF. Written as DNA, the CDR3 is TGTGCCAGCAGCTTAAGATGGGGGGGCGCCTCCTACGAGCAGTACTTC. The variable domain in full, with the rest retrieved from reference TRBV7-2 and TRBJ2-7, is GAGVSQSPSNKVTEKGKDVELRCDPISGHTALYWYRQSLGQGLEFLIYFQGNSAPDKSGLPSDRFSAERTGGSVSTLTIQRTQQEDSAVYLCASSLRWGGASYEQYFGPGTRLTVT.

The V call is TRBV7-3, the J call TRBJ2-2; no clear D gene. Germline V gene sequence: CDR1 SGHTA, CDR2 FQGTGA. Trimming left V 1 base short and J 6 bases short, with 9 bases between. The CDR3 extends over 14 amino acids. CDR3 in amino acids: CASSLMGTAGELFF. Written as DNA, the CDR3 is TGTGCCAGCAGCTTAATGGGTACAGCCGGGGAGCTGTTTTTT.

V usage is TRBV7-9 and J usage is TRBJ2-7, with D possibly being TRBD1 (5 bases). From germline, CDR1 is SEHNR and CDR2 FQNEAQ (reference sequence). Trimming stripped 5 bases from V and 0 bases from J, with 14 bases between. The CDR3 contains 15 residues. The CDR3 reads CASSLRELSSYEQYF. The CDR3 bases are TGTGCCAGCAGCCTCAGGGAATTGAGCTCCTACGAGCAGTACTTC.

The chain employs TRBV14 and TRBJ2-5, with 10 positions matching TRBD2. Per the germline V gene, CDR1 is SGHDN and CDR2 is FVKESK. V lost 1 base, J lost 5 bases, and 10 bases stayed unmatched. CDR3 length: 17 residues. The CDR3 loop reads CASSQVAGGYRWETQYF. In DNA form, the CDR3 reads TGTGCCAGCAGCCAAGTAGCGGGGGGCTACCGGTGGGAGACCCAGTACTTC.

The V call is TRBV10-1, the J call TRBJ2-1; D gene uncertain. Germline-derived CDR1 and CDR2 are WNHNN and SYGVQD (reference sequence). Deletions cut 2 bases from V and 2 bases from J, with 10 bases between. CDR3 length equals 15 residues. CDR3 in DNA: TGCGCCAGCAGTGAGACACGCTCCCCCTACAATGAGCAGTTCTTC. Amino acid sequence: CASSETRSPYNEQFF.

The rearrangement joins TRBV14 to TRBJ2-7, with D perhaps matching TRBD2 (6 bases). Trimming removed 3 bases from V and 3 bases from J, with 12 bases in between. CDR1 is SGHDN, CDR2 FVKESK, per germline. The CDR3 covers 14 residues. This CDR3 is CASSQRRGGYEQYF. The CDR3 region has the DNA TGTGCCAGCAGCCAGCGGAGGGGAGGCTACGAGCAGTACTTC.

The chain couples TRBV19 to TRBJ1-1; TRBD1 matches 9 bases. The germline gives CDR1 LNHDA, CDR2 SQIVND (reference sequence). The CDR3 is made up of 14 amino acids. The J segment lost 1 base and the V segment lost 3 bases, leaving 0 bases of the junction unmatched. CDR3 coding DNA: TGTGCCAGTAGTATGGGACAGGGGAACACTGAAGCTTTCTTT. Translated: CASSMGQGNTEAFF.

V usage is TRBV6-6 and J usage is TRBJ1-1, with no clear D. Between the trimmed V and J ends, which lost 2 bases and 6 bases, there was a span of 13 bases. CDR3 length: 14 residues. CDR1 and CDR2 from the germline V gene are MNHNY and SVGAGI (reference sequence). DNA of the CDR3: TGTGCCAGCAGTTACCAGGCCCCGCGAGCTGAAGCTTTCTTT. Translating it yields CASSYQAPRAEAFF.

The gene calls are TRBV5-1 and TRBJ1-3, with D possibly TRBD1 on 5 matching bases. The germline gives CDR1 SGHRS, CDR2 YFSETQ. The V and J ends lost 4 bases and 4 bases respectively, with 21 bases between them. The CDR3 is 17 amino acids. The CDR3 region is CASSPEAGPRPGNTIYF. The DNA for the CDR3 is TGCGCCAGCAGCCCCGAGGCGGGACCTCGACCCGGAAACACCATATATTTT.

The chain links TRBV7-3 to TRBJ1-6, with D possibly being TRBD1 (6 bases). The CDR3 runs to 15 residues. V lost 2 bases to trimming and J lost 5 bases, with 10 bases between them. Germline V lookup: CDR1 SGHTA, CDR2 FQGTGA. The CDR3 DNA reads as TGTGCCAGCAGCTTAGGGACAAGTCATAATTCACCCCTCCACTTT. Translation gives CASSLGTSHNSPLHF.

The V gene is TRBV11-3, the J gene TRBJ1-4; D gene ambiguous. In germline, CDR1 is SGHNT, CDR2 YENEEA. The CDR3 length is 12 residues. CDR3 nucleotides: TGTGCATCGAGGAGGAGTAATGAAAAACTGTTTTTT. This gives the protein CASRRSNEKLFF.

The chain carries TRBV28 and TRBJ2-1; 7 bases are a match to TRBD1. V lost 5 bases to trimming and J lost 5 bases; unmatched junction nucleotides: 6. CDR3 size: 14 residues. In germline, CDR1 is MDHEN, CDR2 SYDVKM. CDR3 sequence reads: CASSALGTDNEQFF. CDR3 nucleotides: TGTGCCAGCAGTGCACTCGGGACAGACAATGAGCAGTTCTTC.

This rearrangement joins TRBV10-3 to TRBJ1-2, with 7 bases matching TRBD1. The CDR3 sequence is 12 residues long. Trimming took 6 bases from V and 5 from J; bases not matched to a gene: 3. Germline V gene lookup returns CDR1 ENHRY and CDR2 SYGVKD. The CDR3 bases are TGTGCCATCAGAGGACAGGAGTATGGCTACACCTTC. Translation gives CAIRGQEYGYTF.

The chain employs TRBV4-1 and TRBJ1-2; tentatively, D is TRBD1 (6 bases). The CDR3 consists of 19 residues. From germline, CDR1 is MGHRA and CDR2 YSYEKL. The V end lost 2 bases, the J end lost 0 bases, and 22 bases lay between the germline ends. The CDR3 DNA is TGCGCCAGCAGCCAAAAGGGAGGGGGGGCGGCCGGGGCTAACTATGGCTACACCTTC. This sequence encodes CASSQKGGGAAGANYGYTF.

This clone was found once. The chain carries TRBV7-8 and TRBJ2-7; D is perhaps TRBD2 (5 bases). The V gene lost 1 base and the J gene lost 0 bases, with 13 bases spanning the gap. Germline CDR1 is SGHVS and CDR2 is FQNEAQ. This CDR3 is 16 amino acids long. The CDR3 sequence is CASSLGDSASSYEQYF. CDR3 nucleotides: TGTGCCAGCAGCTTAGGTGATAGCGCAAGCTCCTACGAGCAGTACTTC. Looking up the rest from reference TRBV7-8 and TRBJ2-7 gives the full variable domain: GAGVSQSPRYKVAKRGQDVALRCDPISGHVSLFWYQQALGQGPEFLTYFQNEAQLDKSGLPSDRFFAERPEGSVSTLKIQRTQQEDSAVYLCASSLGDSASSYEQYFGPGTRLTVT.

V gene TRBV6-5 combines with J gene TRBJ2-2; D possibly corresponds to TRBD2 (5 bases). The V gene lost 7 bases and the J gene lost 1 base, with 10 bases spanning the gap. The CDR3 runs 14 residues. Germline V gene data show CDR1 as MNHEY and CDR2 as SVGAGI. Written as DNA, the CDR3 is TGTGCCAGCACGGACTCCGGGAACACCGGGGAGCTGTTTTTT. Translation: CASTDSGNTGELFF.

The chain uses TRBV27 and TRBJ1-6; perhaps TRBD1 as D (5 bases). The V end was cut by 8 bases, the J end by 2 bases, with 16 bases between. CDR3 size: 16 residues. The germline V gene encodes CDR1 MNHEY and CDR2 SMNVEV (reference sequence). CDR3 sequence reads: CASGHRTTAYNSPLHF. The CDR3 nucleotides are TGTGCCAGCGGACACCGGACAACCGCCTATAATTCACCCCTCCACTTT.

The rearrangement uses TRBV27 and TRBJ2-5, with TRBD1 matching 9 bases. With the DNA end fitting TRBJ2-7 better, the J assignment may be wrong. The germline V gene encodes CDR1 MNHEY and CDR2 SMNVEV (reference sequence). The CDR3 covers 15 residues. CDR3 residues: CASSGDREAPYEQYF. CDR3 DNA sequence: TGTGCCAGCAGTGGGGACAGGGAGGCCCCCTACGAGCAGTACTTC.

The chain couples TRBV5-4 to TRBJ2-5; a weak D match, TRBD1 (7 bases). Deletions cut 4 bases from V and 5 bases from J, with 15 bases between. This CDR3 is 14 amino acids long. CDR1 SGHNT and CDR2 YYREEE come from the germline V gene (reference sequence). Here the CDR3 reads CASSPGQTRETQYF. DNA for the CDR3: TGTGCCAGCAGCCCGGGACAGACTAGGGAGACCCAGTACTTC.

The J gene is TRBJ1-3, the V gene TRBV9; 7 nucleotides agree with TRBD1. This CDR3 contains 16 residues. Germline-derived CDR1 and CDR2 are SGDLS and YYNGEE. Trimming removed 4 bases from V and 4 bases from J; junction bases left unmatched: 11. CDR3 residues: CASSLQGSTRGNTIYF. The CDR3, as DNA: TGTGCCAGCAGCTTACAGGGGTCAACTCGCGGAAACACCATATATTTT.

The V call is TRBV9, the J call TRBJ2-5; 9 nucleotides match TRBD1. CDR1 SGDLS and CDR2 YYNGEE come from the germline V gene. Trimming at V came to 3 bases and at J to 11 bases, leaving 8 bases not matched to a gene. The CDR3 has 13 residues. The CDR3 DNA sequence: TGTGCCAGCAGCGGGGACAGGGTAGATGGGCAGTACTTC. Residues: CASSGDRVDGQYF.

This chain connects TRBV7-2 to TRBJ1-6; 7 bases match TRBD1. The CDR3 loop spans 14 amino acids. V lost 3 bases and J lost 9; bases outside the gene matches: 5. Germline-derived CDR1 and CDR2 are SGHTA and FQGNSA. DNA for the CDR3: TGTGCCAGCAGCTTCCGAGGGGGCGGTTCACCCCTCCACTTT. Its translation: CASSFRGGGSPLHF. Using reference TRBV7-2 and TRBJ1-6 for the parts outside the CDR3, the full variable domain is GAGVSQSPSNKVTEKGKDVELRCDPISGHTALYWYRQSLGQGLEFLIYFQGNSAPDKSGLPSDRFSAERTGGSVSTLTIQRTQQEDSAVYLCASSFRGGGSPLHFGNGTRLTVT.

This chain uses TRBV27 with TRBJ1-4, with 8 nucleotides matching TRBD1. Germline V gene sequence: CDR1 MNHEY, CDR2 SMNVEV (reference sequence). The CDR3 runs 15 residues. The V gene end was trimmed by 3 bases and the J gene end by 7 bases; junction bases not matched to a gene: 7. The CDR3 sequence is CASSFAGGVGEKLFF. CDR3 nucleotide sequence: TGTGCCAGCAGTTTCGCAGGGGGCGTAGGTGAAAAACTGTTTTTT.

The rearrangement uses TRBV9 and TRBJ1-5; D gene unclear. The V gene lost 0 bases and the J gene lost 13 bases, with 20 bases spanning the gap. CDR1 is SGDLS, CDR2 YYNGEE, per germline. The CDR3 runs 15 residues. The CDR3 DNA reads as TGTGCCAGCAGCGTAGTAGGAGGACGCCCGAGAACTCAGCATTTT. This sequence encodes CASSVVGGRPRTQHF.

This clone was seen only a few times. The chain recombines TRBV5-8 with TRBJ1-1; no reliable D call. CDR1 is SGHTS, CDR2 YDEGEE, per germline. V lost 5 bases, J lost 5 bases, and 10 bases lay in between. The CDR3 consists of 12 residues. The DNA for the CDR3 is TGTGCCAGCAGGCGGACTGAGACTGAAGCTTTCTTT. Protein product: CASRRTETEAFF.